Detailed here is one T cell receptor (beta chain). Its specificity is not known. The data are from a study of T cells in Graves' hyperthyroidism and ophthalmopathy. Overall study results and limits: The model made its ophthalmopathy prediction, and onset followed a median around six months later.

Using RNA transcripts as the source, TCR beta CDR3 regions were amplified. First-round RT-PCR targeting the TCR CDR3 was performed with the HTBI primer set. Each CDR3 protein is one row after TCRdb ran MiXCR on the multiplex PCR reads. The table has a few hundred thousand distinct CDR3 sequences, 22% seen once. Fresh peripheral blood, around 10 ml, yielded the PBMCs. Germline V gene sequence: CDR1 SGHDT, CDR2 YYEEEE. This CDR3 contains 13 residues. V lost 4 bases to trimming and J lost 7 bases; unmatched junction nucleotides: 8. The V and J genes are TRBV5-6 and TRBJ2-7, with 7 bases matching TRBD2. The sequencing sample was made of blood. This TCR derives from a woman in her 70s with Graves' ophthalmopathy. CDR3 nucleotides: TGTGCCAGCAGCGCCGGCGGGGGACGTGAGCAGTACTTC. This encodes CASSAGGGREQYF.